This is a list of T cell receptor beta chains from one sample in a study of T-cell memory formation after mild COVID-19. TCRdb re-derived calls from the 5' RACE reads in MiXCR, one entry per CDR3 protein. The table lists fewer than 350,000 distinct CDR3 sequences, over 11% of them singletons. The source material was PBMCs or a T cell subset sorted from them (not recorded which). The source is a man between 18 and 35 years old who had mild COVID-19 (a few samples of this study predate the infection). Cell type and time point are not known. Each CDR3 is given with its conserved first and last residue. The D gene is left open where the match is weak. Not every row has a clone size; where given, it reads once, few, many or a size class.

d_call	v_call	j_call	clone_size	cdr3_aa	cdr3_nt
TRBD1	TRBV7-2	TRBJ2-6	NA	CASSSQTGFLSGANVLTF	TGTGCCAGCAGCTCCCAGACAGGGTTCCTCTCTGGGGCCAACGTCCTGACTTTC
NA	TRBV7-9	TRBJ1-3	few	CASSSPPGAGGTGNTIYF	TGTGCCAGCAGCTCACCCCCGGGAGCGGGGGGCACCGGAAACACCATATATTTT
NA	TRBV7-9	TRBJ1-2	NA	CASSLVRVEANYGYTF	TGTGCCAGCAGCTTAGTCAGGGTGGAAGCTAACTATGGCTACACCTTC
NA	TRBV4-3	TRBJ2-1	few	CASSQEVSQEGNEQFF	TGCGCCAGCAGCCAAGAAGTAAGCCAGGAGGGCAATGAGCAGTTCTTC
TRBD2	TRBV25-1	TRBJ2-7	few	CASSEPGGYEQYF	TGTGCCAGCAGTGAACCGGGGGGGTACGAGCAGTACTTC
TRBD1	TRBV15	TRBJ1-2	NA	CATSRDRGINYGYTF	TGTGCCACCAGCCGGGACAGGGGGATTAACTATGGCTACACCTTC
NA	TRBV24-1	TRBJ2-1	few	CATSESSSLNEQFF	TGTGCCACCAGTGAGTCTAGCAGTTTAAATGAGCAGTTCTTC
TRBD2	TRBV4-3	TRBJ2-5	NA	CASSRNGGAEETQYF	TGCGCCAGCAGTCGTAACGGGGGGGCCGAGGAGACCCAGTACTTC
NA	TRBV28	TRBJ1-6	NA	CASLRSSSYNSPLHF	TGTGCCAGCTTGAGGTCCAGCTCCTATAATTCACCCCTCCACTTT
NA	TRBV10-3	TRBJ2-1	NA	CAISGPAGRTDAYNEQFF	TGTGCCATCAGTGGCCCCGCGGGGCGGACGGATGCTTACAATGAGCAGTTCTTC
TRBD1	TRBV28	TRBJ1-5	NA	CASSTTGQGRQPQHF	TGTGCCAGCAGTACCACTGGACAGGGGCGTCAGCCCCAGCATTTT
TRBD1	TRBV10-3	TRBJ2-2	many	CAISTQGATGTGELFF	TGTGCCATCAGCACACAGGGGGCTACGGGAACCGGGGAGCTGTTTTTT
TRBD1	TRBV7-6	TRBJ1-1	NA	CASRGTANTEAFF	TGTGCCAGCAGGGGGACAGCGAACACTGAAGCTTTCTTT
NA	TRBV6-2/TRBV6-3	TRBJ2-3	few	CASSYGSSAGTDTQYF	TGTGCCAGCAGTTACGGCTCATCGGCGGGCACAGATACGCAGTATTTT
TRBD1	TRBV20-1	TRBJ2-6	many	CSATGTGPSGANVLTF	TGCAGTGCGACCGGGACAGGACCCTCTGGGGCCAACGTCCTGACTTTC
TRBD2	TRBV5-1	TRBJ2-1	few	CASSFIRGGLNEQFF	TGCGCCAGCAGCTTTATTCGGGGGGGCTTGAATGAGCAGTTCTTC
TRBD2	TRBV7-2	TRBJ2-1	many	CASSLAGGDNEQFF	TGTGCCAGCAGCTTAGCGGGGGGGGACAATGAGCAGTTCTTC
NA	TRBV4-1	TRBJ1-4	NA	CASSRGQGGNEKLFF	TGCGCCAGCAGTCGCGGACAAGGGGGTAATGAAAAACTGTTTTTT
NA	TRBV5-1	TRBJ1-4	few	CASSRGQRTNEKLFF	TGCGCCAGCAGCCGCGGACAGAGGACTAATGAAAAACTGTTTTTT
NA	TRBV7-2	TRBJ1-5	few	CASSLQENQPQHF	TGTGCCAGCAGCTTACAGGAGAATCAGCCCCAGCATTTT
NA	TRBV5-1	TRBJ2-2	many	CASSPQGPGELFF	TGCGCCAGCAGCCCGCAGGGGCCCGGGGAGCTGTTTTTT
TRBD2	TRBV29-1	TRBJ2-3	NA	CSSGREVDTQYF	TGCAGCTCCGGACGGGAGGTAGATACGCAGTATTTT
NA	TRBV10-2	TRBJ1-1	NA	CASRGGVDTEAFF	TGCGCCAGCAGGGGAGGGGTTGACACTGAAGCTTTCTTT
TRBD2	TRBV7-6	TRBJ2-3	NA	CASSQGLAFKYF	TGTGCCAGCAGCCAGGGACTAGCGTTTAAGTATTTT
TRBD2	TRBV24-1	TRBJ2-2	NA	CATSDSMGLAVGELFF	TGTGCCACCAGTGATTCGATGGGACTAGCGGTCGGGGAGCTGTTTTTT
TRBD2	TRBV7-9	TRBJ2-1	NA	CASSRGGPHNEQFF	TGTGCCAGCAGCCGGGGGGGCCCCCACAATGAGCAGTTCTTC
NA	TRBV12-3/TRBV12-4	TRBJ1-6	NA	CASSPNLGSPLHF	TGTGCCAGCAGTCCGAATCTCGGTTCACCCCTCCACTTT
TRBD1	TRBV18	TRBJ2-5	few	CASSQDRGPQYF	TGTGCCAGCTCCCAGGACAGGGGACCCCAGTACTTC
TRBD2	TRBV27	TRBJ2-2	many	CASSLQGLAGGYTGELFF	TGTGCCAGCAGTCTCCAGGGACTAGCGGGGGGGTACACCGGGGAGCTGTTTTTT
NA	TRBV9	TRBJ2-2	few	CASSARPNTGELFF	TGTGCCAGCAGCGCTCGGCCGAACACCGGGGAGCTGTTTTTT
NA	TRBV5-1	TRBJ1-1	NA	CASSFKLGGLNTEAFF	TGCGCCAGCAGCTTCAAATTGGGGGGCCTGAACACTGAAGCTTTCTTT
NA	TRBV7-9	TRBJ1-1	few	CASSFPLQGSTEAFF	TGTGCCAGCAGCTTCCCTCTGCAGGGGTCCACTGAAGCTTTCTTT
NA	TRBV5-1	TRBJ2-5	NA	CASSPGATHQETQYF	TGCGCCAGCAGCCCCGGCGCCACCCACCAAGAGACCCAGTACTTC
NA	TRBV29-1	TRBJ2-3	few	CSVESRATDTQYF	TGCAGCGTTGAGAGCAGGGCCACAGATACGCAGTATTTT
NA	TRBV6-5	TRBJ1-1	many	CASSPQQSMNTEAFF	TGTGCCAGCAGTCCCCAACAGAGCATGAACACTGAAGCTTTCTTT
NA	TRBV7-2	TRBJ1-1	NA	CASSRRGFTEAFF	TGTGCCAGCAGCCGGAGAGGATTCACTGAAGCTTTCTTT
NA	TRBV30	TRBJ1-1	NA	CAWTLDGREAFF	TGTGCCTGGACCCTAGACGGCAGAGAAGCTTTCTTT
TRBD2	TRBV7-2	TRBJ2-3	few	CASSLWRGVTDTQYF	TGTGCCAGCAGCTTATGGCGGGGGGTAACAGATACGCAGTATTTT
NA	TRBV6-2/TRBV6-3	TRBJ2-3	few	CASSYAGRAGTDTQYF	TGTGCCAGCAGTTACGCGGGGCGTGCTGGCACAGATACGCAGTATTTT
NA	TRBV7-6	TRBJ2-5	few	CASSLVADELAPETQYF	TGTGCCAGCAGCTTAGTAGCCGACGAACTAGCCCCAGAGACCCAGTACTTC
NA	TRBV7-2	TRBJ1-2	NA	CASSLKGRAENYGYTF	TGTGCCAGCAGCTTAAAGGGAAGGGCAGAAAATTATGGCTACACCTTC
NA	TRBV7-2	TRBJ2-2	few	CASSTGLQQGGELFF	TGTGCCAGCAGCACGGGATTACAGCAGGGCGGGGAGCTGTTTTTT
NA	TRBV18	TRBJ2-2	many	CASSTSSGISTGELFF	TGTGCCAGCTCAACTAGCTCCGGGATCTCAACCGGGGAGCTGTTTTTT
NA	TRBV5-1	TRBJ1-5	NA	CASSLVPDGQPQHF	TGCGCCAGCAGCTTGGTCCCGGACGGTCAGCCCCAGCATTTT
NA	TRBV28	TRBJ2-1	few	CASSSGSFSSYNEQFF	TGTGCCAGCAGTTCAGGGTCCTTCAGCTCCTACAATGAGCAGTTCTTC
NA	TRBV9	TRBJ2-5	few	CASSVGPSYQETQYF	TGTGCCAGCAGCGTAGGCCCATCGTACCAAGAGACCCAGTACTTC
TRBD2	TRBV5-1	TRBJ2-1	NA	CASSLPPSGVSYEQFF	TGCGCCAGCAGCTTGCCGCCCAGCGGGGTATCGTATGAGCAGTTCTTC
NA	TRBV11-2	TRBJ2-5	few	CASSLMEETQYF	TGTGCCAGTAGTTTGATGGAAGAGACCCAGTACTTC
TRBD1	TRBV5-1	TRBJ1-1	few	CASRPRDRGPVTEAFF	TGCGCCAGCAGGCCGAGGGACAGGGGCCCGGTCACTGAAGCTTTCTTT
NA	TRBV4-1	TRBJ2-2	NA	CASSQVWETTGELFF	TGCGCCAGCAGCCAAGTGTGGGAAACCACCGGGGAGCTGTTTTTT
NA	TRBV11-2	TRBJ2-4	NA	CASRLGQSPKNIQYF	TGTGCCAGCAGATTGGGCCAGTCCCCCAAAAACATTCAGTACTTC
NA	TRBV29-1	TRBJ2-3	few	CSVGASPHPDTQYF	TGCAGCGTCGGCGCCAGCCCTCACCCAGATACGCAGTATTTT
TRBD2	TRBV5-4	TRBJ2-7	NA	CASSPSGVAYEQYF	TGTGCCAGCAGCCCTAGCGGGGTGGCCTACGAGCAGTACTTC